Listed below are T cell receptor beta chains from one sample, sequenced in a study of OX40 agonist ivuxolimab in advanced cancers. Sequencing used immunoSEQ multiplex PCR; TCRdb keeps in-frame clones, though not all of them. This sample has roughly 100,000 clones, with about 90% found just once. Sequencing was performed on CD4+ or CD8+ T cells sorted from blood, taken in a trial of the OX40 agonist ivuxolimab. The receptor set was obtained from an adult with an advanced solid tumor such as melanoma, head and neck, liver or kidney cancer. The CDR3 runs from the conserved cysteine through the conserved F or W. A D gene is named only where the DNA matches it firmly. Only part of the rows carry a size: once, few, many, or a class if the clone is expanded.

V	size	D	J	DNA	CDR3
TRBV4-3	-	-	TRBJ1-2	TGCGCCAGCAGCCGATCGACAGCTGACTATGGCTACACCTTC	CASSRSTADYGYTF
TRBV27	few	-	TRBJ1-1	TGTGCCAGCAGTTTCGCGTTCAACACTGAAGCTTTCTTT	CASSFAFNTEAFF
TRBV30	-	-	TRBJ1-4	TGTGCCTGGAGCCCTCCGGGAGGGGTGGAGAAACTGTTTTTT	CAWSPPGGVEKLFF
TRBV4-3	-	-	TRBJ1-1	TGCGCCAGCAGCCAAGAAATGGTAGGGCCGGGGAGGAACACTGAAGCTTTCTTT	CASSQEMVGPGRNTEAFF
TRBV5-8	-	TRBD2	TRBJ2-1	TGTGCCAGCAGCTCTAGCGGATCCTACAATGAGCAGTTCTTC	CASSSSGSYNEQFF
TRBV30	-	-	TRBJ1-4	TGTGCCTGGAGTGCCAGAAAGGAAAAACTGTTTTTT	CAWSARKEKLFF
TRBV19	-	-	TRBJ2-3	TGTGCCAGTAGTATAGATCACAGGAGTGCGCAGTATTTT	CASSIDHRSAQYF
TRBV19	-	-	TRBJ2-7	TGTGCCAGTAGTATACAGCCGAGCTCCTACGAGCAGTACTTC	CASSIQPSSYEQYF
TRBV6-5	-	TRBD1	TRBJ1-2	TGTGCCAGCATTCTCGACAGGGTAGACAATGGCTACACCTTC	CASILDRVDNGYTF
TRBV18	-	-	TRBJ1-1	TGTGCCAGCTCACTCCCGGAGAACACTGAAGCTTTCTTT	CASSLPENTEAFF
TRBV11-3	-	-	TRBJ2-7	TGTGCCAGCAGCTTAGGAGCCGCCGACGAGCAGTACTTC	CASSLGAADEQYF
TRBV19	-	-	TRBJ1-3	TGTGCCAGTAAACTTGGAAACACCATATATTTT	CASKLGNTIYF
TRBV7-9	-	TRBD1	TRBJ1-6	TGTGCCAGCAGCTCCCAGGGGGCCGGCAACTCCTATAATTCACCCCTCCACTTT	CASSSQGAGNSYNSPLHF
TRBV7-8	-	-	TRBJ1-5	TGTGCCAGCAGCTTAGGAGGACAGTCCCAACGGCAGCCCCAGCATTTT	CASSLGGQSQRQPQHF
TRBV9	once	-	TRBJ1-3	TGTGCCAGCAGCCCGCAGGGGACTGGAAACACCATATATTTT	CASSPQGTGNTIYF
TRBV6-5	-	TRBD1	TRBJ2-3	TGTGCCAGCAGTTACTCCCCGACAGGGGGAACAGATACGCAGTATTTT	CASSYSPTGGTDTQYF
TRBV30	-	-	TRBJ1-1	TGTGCCTGGAGTGAACAGGTAGACACTGAAGCTTTCTTT	CAWSEQVDTEAFF
TRBV7-2	-	TRBD1	TRBJ2-7	TGTGCCAGCAGCCTGCGGACAGGGGGGCCCTCCTACGAGCAGTACTTC	CASSLRTGGPSYEQYF
TRBV12-1	-	-	TRBJ2-3	TGTGCCAGCAGCGCCCGCCAGAACCGCACAGATACGCAGTATTTT	CASSARQNRTDTQYF
TRBV4-3	-	-	TRBJ2-7	TGCGCCAGCAGCCAGGGGAAATCCTACGAGCAGTACTTC	CASSQGKSYEQYF
TRBV10-2	once	TRBD1	TRBJ1-6	TGCGCCAGCAGTGGATCCCCCACAGGGGGCCGTAATTCACCCCTCCACTTT	CASSGSPTGGRNSPLHF
TRBV28	once	-	TRBJ2-1	TGTGCCAGCGTCAGGGTCTCCTACAATGAGCAGTTCTTC	CASVRVSYNEQFF
TRBV5-6	-	TRBD2	TRBJ2-7	TGTGCCAGCAGCCCACTAGCGGGGTCGTCCTACGAGCAGTACTTC	CASSPLAGSSYEQYF
TRBV25-1	-	TRBD2	TRBJ2-2	TGTGCCAGCAGCGGGAGGGGGAGAGCCGGGGAGCTGTTTTTT	CASSGRGRAGELFF
TRBV2	once	TRBD1	TRBJ2-7	TGTGCCAGCAGGCCGGGACAGGGGGTCAACGAGCAGTACTTC	CASRPGQGVNEQYF
TRBV9	-	TRBD2	TRBJ2-1	TGTGCCAGCAGCCCCCCGGCGGGGGGGAATGAGCAGTTCTTC	CASSPPAGGNEQFF
TRBV10-3	once	TRBD1	TRBJ2-6	TGTGCCATCAGTGGACGACAGGGCTTCTCTGGGGCCAACGTCCTGACTTTC	CAISGRQGFSGANVLTF
TRBV11-2	-	TRBD2	TRBJ2-1	TGTGCCAGCAGCTTAGTTGCGGGGGGGCGCTACAATGAGCAGTTCTTC	CASSLVAGGRYNEQFF
TRBV29-1	-	TRBD1	TRBJ2-6	TGCAGCGTTGGAGGGACAGGGAGGTCTGGGGCCAACGTCCTGACTTTC	CSVGGTGRSGANVLTF